This TCR beta chain was recorded in a study of PD-L1 blockade in urothelial cancer. For the study at large: Bladder-origin urothelial cancer in males described about 90% of the 29 patients. Patients' histories included 0 to 3 prior chemotherapy regimens.

Germline V lookup: CDR1 SGDLS, CDR2 YYNGEE. The CDR3 is 15 amino acids. V dropped 3 bases and J dropped 5; count of bases not matched to a gene: 4. Time point given: pretreatment peripheral blood. Synthetic spike-ins, TCR analog templates, were added into each PCR. Produced via immunoSEQ multiplex PCR; TCRdb's table is partial and in-frame only. The sample holds tens of thousands of clones, 84% seen once. The sequenced sample was PBMCs, obtained around atezolizumab (anti-PD-L1) treatment. This TCR derives from a man aged 60 to 75 with urothelial cancer. The V call is TRBV9, the J call TRBJ2-1, with TRBD2 matching 11 bases. The CDR3 DNA sequence: TGTGCCAGCAGCGGGGGACTAGCGGTCCACAATGAGCAGTTCTTC. Its protein is CASSGGLAVHNEQFF.